These 10 T cell receptor beta chains were sequenced from one sample in a study of early T cells in non-severe SARS-CoV-2 infection. TCRdb reprocessed the 5' RACE reads via MiXCR and lists one record per CDR3 protein. The table includes about 61,000 distinct CDR3 sequences, around 12% detected once. Sequenced here: whole blood, sampled at baseline. These receptors were obtained from an adult who was a healthcare worker with PCR-confirmed SARS-CoV-2 infection or an uninfected control (not recorded which). The donor label of this sample is uncertain.

This sequence joins TRBV7-2 and TRBJ2-3; tentative D call: TRBD2 (6 bases). CDR1 and CDR2 (germline): SGHTA, FQGNSA. The CDR3 totals 16 residues. Trimming shortened V by 1 base and J by 0 bases, and 11 bases separated the two germline ends. Here the CDR3 reads CASSLGIGTSTDTQYF. The CDR3 DNA follows: TGTGCCAGCAGCTTAGGCATCGGGACTAGCACAGATACGCAGTATTTT.

V is TRBV20-1 and J is TRBJ1-1, with D tentatively TRBD1 (5 bases). The CDR3 length is 14 residues. Germline V gives CDR1 DFQATT, CDR2 SNEGSKA (reference sequence). V gave up 3 bases and J gave up 2 bases, with 13 bases separating them. The CDR3 DNA reads as TGCAGTGCTAGCAATCGGGGGTTTAACACTGAAGCTTTCTTT. Amino acid sequence: CSASNRGFNTEAFF.

This clonotype was detected a few times. The junction shows a germline mismatch at one end, possibly a read error. The rearrangement links TRBV6-1 to TRBJ2-3, with D hard to call. The CDR3 has 11 amino acids. The germline V gene has CDR1 MNHNS and CDR2 SASEGT. For the CDR3, the DNA is TGTGCCAGCAGTGAATTGCGGCCGGCTACCTTT. This codes for CASSELRPATF.

This chain links TRBV12-5 with TRBJ2-5; no firm D call. CDR3 length equals 12 residues. V dropped 2 bases and J dropped 5 bases, with 6 bases sitting between them. Germline V lookup: CDR1 LGHNT, CDR2 FRNRAP. CDR3 sequence (DNA): TGTGCTAGTGGTTTGCGGGTGGAGACCCAGTACTTC. Translation gives CASGLRVETQYF.

This clonotype turned up a few times. The V gene is TRBV4-2, the J gene TRBJ2-1; 11 bases match TRBD2. The CDR3 consists of 15 residues. The germline V gene encodes CDR1 LGHNA and CDR2 YNFKEQ. Trimming cost V 5 bases and J 8 bases; bases outside gene matches: 8. The chain's CDR3 is CASSYQLAGEDEQFF. The CDR3, as DNA: TGTGCCAGCAGCTACCAACTAGCGGGGGAGGATGAGCAGTTCTTC.

This clonotype was observed at least ten times. The gene calls are TRBV5-1 and TRBJ1-1; perhaps TRBD1 as D (5 bases). The CDR3 loop spans 13 amino acids. V shed 5 bases and J shed 2 bases, with 10 bases lying between them. Germline CDR1 is SGHRS and CDR2 is YFSETQ. For the CDR3, the DNA is TGCGCCAGCAGAACAGGCCTTAACACTGAAGCTTTCTTT. Translated, it gives CASRTGLNTEAFF.

This chain uses TRBV5-1 with TRBJ1-2; 9 positions match TRBD1. Germline V lookup: CDR1 SGHRS, CDR2 YFSETQ. The CDR3 runs to 15 residues. V lost 3 bases to trimming and J lost 1 base; unmatched junction nucleotides: 4. CDR3 region: CASSSRTGDNYGYTF. DNA of the CDR3: TGCGCCAGCAGCTCCCGGACAGGGGATAACTATGGCTACACCTTC.

The J gene is TRBJ2-2, the V gene TRBV6-6, with no clear D. Per germline, CDR1 MNHNY and CDR2 SVGAGI (reference sequence). The V gene lost 5 bases and the J gene lost 1 base, with 17 bases spanning the gap. This CDR3 spans 17 amino acids. CDR3 protein: CASSPVKARKNTGELFF. The DNA of the CDR3 is TGTGCCAGCAGTCCCGTTAAGGCGAGAAAGAACACCGGGGAGCTGTTTTTT.

The J gene is TRBJ2-3, the V gene TRBV20-1; TRBD1 matches 10 bases. This CDR3 contains 13 residues. J gave up 3 bases and V 5 bases, and 2 bases lay outside the gene matches. Germline V CDR1 and CDR2: DFQATT, SNEGSKA (reference sequence). CDR3 sequence (DNA): TGCAGTGCTTGGGACAGGGGAACAGATACGCAGTATTTT. Translating it yields CSAWDRGTDTQYF.

This clonotype was detected only a few times. V is TRBV6-1 and J is TRBJ1-2; D is ambiguous. CDR1 and CDR2 (germline): MNHNS, SASEGT. V was clipped by 0 bases and J by 4 bases, with 9 bases between them. The CDR3 covers 14 residues. CDR3 residues: CASSEAPRSYGYTF. Here the CDR3 DNA reads TGTGCCAGCAGTGAAGCGCCCAGGAGCTATGGCTACACCTTC.